The rows below give T cell receptor beta chains drawn from one sample of a study of blood T cell repertoires in COVID-19. Sequencing used immunoSEQ multiplex PCR; TCRdb keeps in-frame clones, though not all of them. Of fewer than 250,000 clones in the sample, around nine tenths are singletons; the top ten hold roughly a tenth. Sample: PBMCs or T cells enriched from blood (not recorded which). These TCRs come from a man aged 30 to 45 who had recovered from COVID-19. Both conserved end residues are part of each CDR3. The D gene is left open where the match is weak. Expanded clones get a size class; other rows say once, few or many, or leave the size out.

J gene: TRBJ2-5
V gene: TRBV6-5
D gene: NA
clone size: NA
CDR3 DNA: TGTGCCAGCATGAGGGTGGGAGGCCGGGAGACCCAGTACTTC
CDR3 protein: CASMRVGGRETQYF

J gene: TRBJ2-6
V gene: TRBV7-3
D gene: NA
clone size: NA
CDR3 DNA: TGTGCCAGCAGTGATAGCCCCATCAACGTCCTGACTTTC
CDR3 protein: CASSDSPINVLTF

J gene: TRBJ1-2
V gene: TRBV5-6
D gene: NA
clone size: NA
CDR3 DNA: TGTGCCAGCAGCCCTACACAGGGTGGCTACACCTTC
CDR3 protein: CASSPTQGGYTF

J gene: TRBJ1-6
V gene: TRBV3-1/TRBV3-2
D gene: TRBD1
clone size: NA
CDR3 DNA: TGTGCCAGCAGCCTTCACCGGGACAGGGCTGCTTCACCCCTCCACTTT
CDR3 protein: CASSLHRDRAASPLHF

J gene: TRBJ2-6
V gene: TRBV4-3
D gene: TRBD2
clone size: once
CDR3 DNA: TGCGCCAGCAGCCAAGAATGGGCGGGGGTCGTAATAAACAACGTCCTGACTTTC
CDR3 protein: CASSQEWAGVVINNVLTF

J gene: TRBJ2-2
V gene: TRBV11-3
D gene: TRBD1
clone size: NA
CDR3 DNA: TGTGCCAGCAGCCGGGACAGGGGGAGGACCGGGGAGCTGTTTTTT
CDR3 protein: CASSRDRGRTGELFF

J gene: TRBJ1-4
V gene: TRBV30
D gene: NA
clone size: NA
CDR3 DNA: TGTGCCTGGAACCTAGGGGTGTCTAATGAAAAACTGTTTTTT
CDR3 protein: CAWNLGVSNEKLFF

J gene: TRBJ1-1
V gene: TRBV3-1/TRBV3-2
D gene: NA
clone size: few
CDR3 DNA: TGTGCCAGCAGCCAACCGGGGGTTAAGATCACTGAAGCTTTCTTT
CDR3 protein: CASSQPGVKITEAFF

J gene: TRBJ2-7
V gene: TRBV7-9
D gene: NA
clone size: NA
CDR3 DNA: TGTGCCAGCAGCTTTCGGACAGAGTACTACGAGCAGTACTTC
CDR3 protein: CASSFRTEYYEQYF

J gene: TRBJ2-1
V gene: TRBV4-1
D gene: TRBD2
clone size: NA
CDR3 DNA: TGCGCCAGCAGCCAAGAGGCCGGGACTAGCGGCTACAATGAGCAGTTCTTC
CDR3 protein: CASSQEAGTSGYNEQFF

J gene: TRBJ1-1
V gene: TRBV5-8
D gene: NA
clone size: NA
CDR3 DNA: TGTGCCAGCAGCCGCAGACAGAACACTGAAGCTTTCTTT
CDR3 protein: CASSRRQNTEAFF

J gene: TRBJ2-1
V gene: TRBV2
D gene: NA
clone size: NA
CDR3 DNA: TGTGCCAGTCTTAAGGAGAGCTCCTACAATGAGCAGTTCTTC
CDR3 protein: CASLKESSYNEQFF

J gene: TRBJ1-4
V gene: TRBV28
D gene: TRBD1
clone size: NA
CDR3 DNA: TGTGCCAGCAGTTTAGGGGGACAGCTTAATGAAAAACTGTTTTTT
CDR3 protein: CASSLGGQLNEKLFF

J gene: TRBJ2-4
V gene: TRBV10-1
D gene: NA
clone size: NA
CDR3 DNA: TGCGCCAGCAGTGAGTCGGTCGGGAGTCGTTGGGGCATTCAGTACTTC
CDR3 protein: CASSESVGSRWGIQYF

J gene: TRBJ2-7
V gene: TRBV7-2
D gene: NA
clone size: NA
CDR3 DNA: TGTGCCAGCAGCTTAGCTCCGCTACCGTCCTCCTACGAGCAGTACTTC
CDR3 protein: CASSLAPLPSSYEQYF

J gene: TRBJ2-7
V gene: TRBV6-1
D gene: NA
clone size: NA
CDR3 DNA: TGTGCCAGCAGTGAATTCACAGGGCGCGAGCAGTACTTC
CDR3 protein: CASSEFTGREQYF

J gene: TRBJ2-7
V gene: TRBV10-3
D gene: TRBD2
clone size: NA
CDR3 DNA: TGTGCCACAAGGGCAGATCCCGGGACTAGCGGCTCCTACGAGCAGTACTTC
CDR3 protein: CATRADPGTSGSYEQYF

J gene: TRBJ2-1
V gene: TRBV10-3
D gene: NA
clone size: NA
CDR3 DNA: TGTGCCATCAGTGAGGTTACTGAGAATGAGCAGTTCTTC
CDR3 protein: CAISEVTENEQFF

J gene: TRBJ1-5
V gene: TRBV5-6
D gene: NA
clone size: NA
CDR3 DNA: TGTGCCAGTAGCCTTGGAGGGGCGTCCAGTCAGCCCCAGCATTTT
CDR3 protein: CASSLGGASSQPQHF

J gene: TRBJ1-5
V gene: TRBV4-3
D gene: NA
clone size: NA
CDR3 DNA: TGCGCCAGCAGCCAATTCGGAGATCAGCCCCAGCATTTT
CDR3 protein: CASSQFGDQPQHF

J gene: TRBJ1-1
V gene: TRBV29-1
D gene: NA
clone size: few
CDR3 DNA: TGCAGCGTTCCCCCGGGACACATCATGAACACTGAAGCTTTCTTT
CDR3 protein: CSVPPGHIMNTEAFF

J gene: TRBJ1-1
V gene: TRBV4-1
D gene: TRBD1
clone size: NA
CDR3 DNA: TGCGCCAGCAGCCCCAGAGACAGGGGAGGCACTGAAGCTTTCTTT
CDR3 protein: CASSPRDRGGTEAFF

J gene: TRBJ2-7
V gene: TRBV9
D gene: NA
clone size: few
CDR3 DNA: TGTGCCAGCAGCGTAGGAGGTAGCCGAAACTACGAGCAGTACTTC
CDR3 protein: CASSVGGSRNYEQYF

J gene: TRBJ1-2
V gene: TRBV5-4
D gene: TRBD1
clone size: NA
CDR3 DNA: TGTGCCAGCAGCTTGGGCCAGGGGGCTAGGTATGGCTACACCTTC
CDR3 protein: CASSLGQGARYGYTF

J gene: TRBJ1-5
V gene: TRBV19
D gene: NA
clone size: NA
CDR3 DNA: TGTGCCAGTACTCCCAGTTCCGGAGACAATCAGCCCCAGCATTTT
CDR3 protein: CASTPSSGDNQPQHF

J gene: TRBJ1-5
V gene: TRBV27
D gene: NA
clone size: NA
CDR3 DNA: TGTGCCAGCAGCCGGGTAAATACGGGGGGCGTGGGCAATCAGCCCCAGCATTTT
CDR3 protein: CASSRVNTGGVGNQPQHF

J gene: TRBJ2-7
V gene: TRBV7-2
D gene: NA
clone size: NA
CDR3 DNA: TGTGCCAGCAGCTTAAACGGGGGCTACGAGCAGTACTTC
CDR3 protein: CASSLNGGYEQYF

J gene: TRBJ1-1
V gene: TRBV5-5
D gene: TRBD1
clone size: NA
CDR3 DNA: TGTGCCAGCAGAAAAGGGACAGTCAACACTGAAGCTTTCTTT
CDR3 protein: CASRKGTVNTEAFF

J gene: TRBJ2-2
V gene: TRBV29-1
D gene: TRBD1
clone size: NA
CDR3 DNA: TGCAGCGTTGAGGAAATCTGGACAGGGGTTACCCGCTCGATCGGGGAGCTGTTTTTT
CDR3 protein: CSVEEIWTGVTRSIGELFF

J gene: TRBJ1-3
V gene: TRBV5-1
D gene: NA
clone size: NA
CDR3 DNA: TGCGCCAGCAGCTCTGGGACATATGGAAACACCATATATTTT
CDR3 protein: CASSSGTYGNTIYF

J gene: TRBJ1-6
V gene: TRBV5-4
D gene: NA
clone size: medium-sized
CDR3 DNA: TGTGCCAGCAGCTTAGGGGTGTCACCCCTCCACTTT
CDR3 protein: CASSLGVSPLHF

J gene: TRBJ2-3
V gene: TRBV9
D gene: NA
clone size: NA
CDR3 DNA: TGTGCCAGCAGCGGCGGCCGGAGCACAGATACGCAGTATTTT
CDR3 protein: CASSGGRSTDTQYF

J gene: TRBJ1-4
V gene: TRBV7-2
D gene: TRBD1
clone size: NA
CDR3 DNA: TGTGCCAGCAGCTCACAGGGGATTGGAGAAAAACTGTTTTTT
CDR3 protein: CASSSQGIGEKLFF

J gene: TRBJ2-7
V gene: TRBV28
D gene: TRBD2
clone size: NA
CDR3 DNA: TGTGCCAGCAGTCCACCGACTAGCGGGAGCAACGAGCAGTACTTC
CDR3 protein: CASSPPTSGSNEQYF

J gene: TRBJ1-1
V gene: TRBV4-1
D gene: NA
clone size: NA
CDR3 DNA: TGCGCCAGCAGCCAAGATAACTTGAACACTGAAGCTTTCTTT
CDR3 protein: CASSQDNLNTEAFF

J gene: TRBJ1-2
V gene: TRBV7-2
D gene: NA
clone size: few
CDR3 DNA: TGTGCCAGCAGCTTAGGACAGAACTATGGCTACACCTTC
CDR3 protein: CASSLGQNYGYTF

J gene: TRBJ2-7
V gene: TRBV2
D gene: NA
clone size: once
CDR3 DNA: TGTGCCAGCAGAACCAGGGGGGTAGGCTACGAGCAGTACTTC
CDR3 protein: CASRTRGVGYEQYF

J gene: TRBJ1-1
V gene: TRBV27
D gene: NA
clone size: NA
CDR3 DNA: TGTGCCAGCAGTTTATTTCAGGGTAACACTGAAGCTTTCTTT
CDR3 protein: CASSLFQGNTEAFF

J gene: TRBJ2-1
V gene: TRBV7-9
D gene: NA
clone size: few
CDR3 DNA: TGTGCCAGCAGCCCCCCCCACAGGGGAGGCAATGAGCAGTTCTTC
CDR3 protein: CASSPPHRGGNEQFF

J gene: TRBJ1-3
V gene: TRBV14
D gene: TRBD1
clone size: NA
CDR3 DNA: TGTGCCAGCAGCCAAGAGTTGGGACAGGGGGTATCTGGAAACACCATATATTTT
CDR3 protein: CASSQELGQGVSGNTIYF

J gene: TRBJ2-7
V gene: TRBV6-5
D gene: TRBD1
clone size: NA
CDR3 DNA: TGTGCCAGCAGCGGTAACAGGGGCTCCTACGAGCAGTACTTC
CDR3 protein: CASSGNRGSYEQYF

J gene: TRBJ2-2
V gene: TRBV30
D gene: NA
clone size: NA
CDR3 DNA: TGTGCCTGGAGTTCTTATCTATCCGGTCCCGGGGAGCTGTTTTTT
CDR3 protein: CAWSSYLSGPGELFF

J gene: TRBJ1-2
V gene: TRBV7-9
D gene: TRBD1
clone size: NA
CDR3 DNA: TGTGCCAGCAGCCTGGGGGGACAGGGGTTCAGCTATGGCTACACCTTC
CDR3 protein: CASSLGGQGFSYGYTF

J gene: TRBJ2-3
V gene: TRBV2
D gene: NA
clone size: NA
CDR3 DNA: TGTGCCAGCAGGGAAACTAGTAGCACAGATACGCAGTATTTT
CDR3 protein: CASRETSSTDTQYF